The clone carrying this T cell receptor (beta chain) was counted between two and nine times. The CDR3 is 12 amino acids. Germline V gives CDR1 KGHDR, CDR2 SFDVKD. Trimming pared 6 bases from V and 1 base from J, leaving 5 bases between. The data derive from a study of blood T cell repertoires in COVID-19. Sequencing used immunoSEQ multiplex PCR; TCRdb keeps in-frame clones, though not all of them. The sample includes approximately 150,000 clones, 80% to 90% of them seen just once. The sequencing input was peripheral blood. The clonotype was recovered from a woman in her forties or fifties with acute or convalescent COVID-19. The genes are TRBV24-1 and TRBJ1-1; no clear D. The CDR3 DNA follows: TGTGCCACCAGTCTAGGGAACACTGAAGCTTTCTTT. Protein: CATSLGNTEAFF.